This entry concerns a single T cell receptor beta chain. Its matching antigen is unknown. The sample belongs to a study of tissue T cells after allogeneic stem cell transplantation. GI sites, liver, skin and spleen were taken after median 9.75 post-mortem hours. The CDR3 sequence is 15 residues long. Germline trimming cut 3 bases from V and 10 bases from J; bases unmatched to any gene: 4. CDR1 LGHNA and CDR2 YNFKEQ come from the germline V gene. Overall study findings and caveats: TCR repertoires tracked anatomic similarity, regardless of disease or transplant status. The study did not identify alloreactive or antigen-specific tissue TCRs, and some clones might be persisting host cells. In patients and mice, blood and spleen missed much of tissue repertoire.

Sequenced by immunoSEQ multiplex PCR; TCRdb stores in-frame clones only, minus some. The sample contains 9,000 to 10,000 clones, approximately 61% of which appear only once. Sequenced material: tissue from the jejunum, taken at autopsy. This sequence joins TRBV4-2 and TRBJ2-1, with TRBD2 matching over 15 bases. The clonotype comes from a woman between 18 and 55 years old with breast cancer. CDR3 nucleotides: TGTGCCAGCAGCCAGGGACTAGCGGGAGGCCGCGAGCAGTTCTTC. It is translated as CASSQGLAGGREQFF.